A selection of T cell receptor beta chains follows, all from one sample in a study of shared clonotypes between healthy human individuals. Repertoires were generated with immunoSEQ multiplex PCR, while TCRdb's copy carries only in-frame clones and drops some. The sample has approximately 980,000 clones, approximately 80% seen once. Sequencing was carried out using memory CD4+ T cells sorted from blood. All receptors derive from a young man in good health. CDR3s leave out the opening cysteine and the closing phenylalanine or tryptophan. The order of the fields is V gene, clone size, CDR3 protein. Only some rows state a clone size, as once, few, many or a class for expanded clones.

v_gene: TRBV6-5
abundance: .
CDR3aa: ASRRGNSNTGELF

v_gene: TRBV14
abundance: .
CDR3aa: ASSRGGGGQPQH

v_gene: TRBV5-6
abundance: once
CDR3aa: ASSLMGESVYEQY

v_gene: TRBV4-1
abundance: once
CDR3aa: ASSQEAAGPMNGYEQY

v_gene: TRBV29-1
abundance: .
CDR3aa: SVGNAGGWGTNEKLF

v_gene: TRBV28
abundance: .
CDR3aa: ASRPGQEIFEAF

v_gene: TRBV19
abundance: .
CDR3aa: ASRTGGNPNQPQH

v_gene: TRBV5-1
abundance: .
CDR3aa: ASSPVDSQETQY

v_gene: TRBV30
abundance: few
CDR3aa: AWSVGDITYEQY

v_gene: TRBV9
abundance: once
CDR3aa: ASSTGTEIGTQY

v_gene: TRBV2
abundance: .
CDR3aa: ASSEARSNQPQH

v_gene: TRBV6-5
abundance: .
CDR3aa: ASSTDTTYEQY

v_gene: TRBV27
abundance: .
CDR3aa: ASTRLSGTYEQY

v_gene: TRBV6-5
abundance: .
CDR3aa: ASIPSGAGETQY

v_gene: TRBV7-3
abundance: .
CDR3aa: ASSWTGTGNYEQY

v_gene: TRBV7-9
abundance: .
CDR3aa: ASSPQSVGNTGELF

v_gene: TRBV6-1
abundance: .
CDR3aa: ASSAPGHEQY

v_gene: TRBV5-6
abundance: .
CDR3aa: ASSLGGQGNSPLH

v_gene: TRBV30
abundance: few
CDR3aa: AWSVLQGGEKLF

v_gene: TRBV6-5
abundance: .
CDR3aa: ASSYLGGQGYT

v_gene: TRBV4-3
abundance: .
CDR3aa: ASSHQGTYGYT

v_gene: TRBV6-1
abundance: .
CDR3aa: ASSGWWVSGNTIY

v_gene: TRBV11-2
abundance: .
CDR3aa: ASSLQGAGNTEAF

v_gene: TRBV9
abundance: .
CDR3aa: ASSGVRTHGYT

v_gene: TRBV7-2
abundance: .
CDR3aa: ASSLASGIDTQY

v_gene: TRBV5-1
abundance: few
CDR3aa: ASSLAGGYGYT

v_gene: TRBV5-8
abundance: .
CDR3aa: ASSLILTDTQY

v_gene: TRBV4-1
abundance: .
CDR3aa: ASSQDGTDTQY

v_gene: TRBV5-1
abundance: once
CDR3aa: ASSLNSDTQY

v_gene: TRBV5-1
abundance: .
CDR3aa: ASSPLGQGAFNEQF

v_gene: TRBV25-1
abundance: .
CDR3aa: ASRKGGANSAF

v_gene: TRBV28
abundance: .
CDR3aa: ASTGQGGDQPQH

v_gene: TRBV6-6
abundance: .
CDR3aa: ASSQSQSFLNSPLH

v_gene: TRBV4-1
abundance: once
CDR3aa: ASSQGRDPRANEKLF

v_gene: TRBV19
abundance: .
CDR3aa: ASSIPGRIQETQY

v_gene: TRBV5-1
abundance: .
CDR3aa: ASSLGQGDEQF